Listed here are 20 T cell receptor beta chains from one sample, sequenced in a study of cytomegalovirus exposure and HLA in healthy donors. The PCR contained 60 Vbeta and 13 Jbeta primers. Method: immunoSEQ multiplex PCR; TCRdb's copy keeps in-frame clones and lacks some. There are some 160,000 clones in the sample; less than 10% occur only once, and 1.5% to 2% lies in the top ten. The sample consisted of PBMCs. All receptors derive from a male donor in good health and CMV-seronegative.

V and J are TRBV30 and TRBJ2-2; TRBD2 agrees at 11 bases. After removal of 1 base from V and 2 bases from J, the junction contained 0 bases not matched to a gene. Germline V gene sequence: CDR1 GTSNPN, CDR2 SVGIG (reference sequence). The CDR3 spans 15 residues. The DNA of the CDR3 is TGTGCCTGGAGTGGACTAGCGGGAAACACCGGGGAGCTGTTTTTT. Its protein product is CAWSGLAGNTGELFF.

The chain joins TRBV6-5 to TRBJ1-3, with 11 bases aligning to TRBD1. The V and J ends lost 4 bases and 4 bases, in that order; junction bases with no gene match: 6. Germline-derived CDR1 and CDR2 are MNHEY and SVGAGI. This CDR3 contains 16 residues. The CDR3 region is CASSSRTGGSGNTIYF. The CDR3, as DNA: TGTGCCAGCAGTTCTCGGACAGGGGGCTCAGGAAACACCATATATTTT.

The genes are TRBV5-6 and TRBJ1-2, with D possibly being TRBD1 (6 bases). CDR1 and CDR2 (germline): SGHDT, YYEEEE. The CDR3 covers 13 residues. V lost 4 bases and J lost 8, with 15 bases in between. CDR3 DNA: TGTGCCAGCAGCCGGACAGAAGGTGGGGGCTACACCTTC. It yields the protein CASSRTEGGGYTF.

The chain has TRBV27 and TRBJ1-2; D is ambiguous. The CDR3 is 12 amino acids. Germline CDR1 is MNHEY and CDR2 is SMNVEV (reference sequence). Between the trimmed V and J ends, which lost 4 bases and 8 bases, there was a span of 11 bases. CDR3 DNA: TGTGCCAGCAGTTCGCTAGGAGAAGGCTACACCTTC. Translated: CASSSLGEGYTF.

The chain links TRBV9 to TRBJ1-6; TRBD1 matches 9 bases. The CDR3 totals 14 residues. V gave up 8 bases and J gave up 6 bases; unmatched junction bases: 6. Germline CDR1 and CDR2: SGDLS and YYNGEE. CDR3 protein: CASSGTGTNSPLHF. As DNA, the CDR3 is TGTGCCAGTTCCGGGACAGGGACTAATTCACCCCTCCACTTT.

In this sample, this clone turned up a few times. This sequence joins TRBV4-3 and TRBJ2-2, with TRBD2 matching over 9 bases. The CDR3 loop spans 16 amino acids. Germline CDR1 LGHNA, CDR2 YSLEER. Trimming removed 3 bases from V and 3 bases from J; junction bases left unmatched: 5. CDR3 DNA: TGCGCCAGCAGCCAGTTACGACTAGCGGACACCGGGGAGCTGTTTTTT. Translated: CASSQLRLADTGELFF.

This chain connects TRBV5-1 to TRBJ1-2; 7 bases fit TRBD1. The CDR3 extends over 15 amino acids. J gave up 1 base and V 0 bases, and 3 bases lay outside the gene matches. Germline V gives CDR1 SGHRS, CDR2 YFSETQ. This CDR3 is CASSLVAGGNYGYTF. In nucleotides, the CDR3 is TGCGCCAGCAGCTTGGTGGCAGGGGGTAACTATGGCTACACCTTC.

This sequence joins TRBV5-3 and TRBJ2-7; 8 nucleotides line up with TRBD2. TRBV5-3 is known as an ORF, though its function is uncertain. There are 15 residues in the CDR3. The J segment lost 2 bases and the V segment lost 0 bases, leaving 4 bases of the junction unmatched. CDR3 protein: CARSLGTSGAYEQYF. The CDR3, as DNA: TGTGCCAGAAGCTTGGGAACTAGCGGAGCCTACGAGCAGTACTTC.

The V gene is TRBV10-3, the J gene TRBJ2-7; unclear D gene. The CDR3 is 13 amino acids. The germline V gene encodes CDR1 ENHRY and CDR2 SYGVKD. Deletions cut 2 bases from V and 7 bases from J, with 12 bases between. The CDR3 spells CAISEGMVEEQYF. CDR3 DNA sequence: TGTGCCATCAGTGAGGGAATGGTGGAGGAGCAGTACTTC.

With regard to this clone: At one end, the junction sequence differs from germline, possibly due to a read error. The chain couples TRBV13 to TRBJ1-6, with 8 nucleotides matching TRBD1. The CDR3 loop spans 15 amino acids. Germline V gives CDR1 PRHDT, CDR2 FYEKMQ (reference sequence). The CDR3 nucleotides are TGTGCCAGCAGCGCCAGGGACAGGATGAATTCGCCCCTCCTCTTT. This encodes CASSARDRMNSPLLF.

There are a few counts of this clone. The CDR3 is CASSQDRASGLSYEQYF. The CDR3 nucleotides are TGCGCCAGCAGCCAAGATCGGGCTAGCGGCCTCTCCTACGAGCAGTACTTC. This chain connects TRBV4-1 to TRBJ2-7; 7 bases match TRBD2. Trimming took 0 bases from V and 0 from J; bases not matched to a gene: 8. Germline loops: CDR1 MGHRA, CDR2 YSYEKL. The CDR3 is 17 residues long.

The rearrangement uses TRBV25-1 and TRBJ1-1; weak D call: TRBD1 (5 bases). Germline lookup yields CDR1 MGHDK and CDR2 SYGVNS. V was clipped by 5 bases and J by 9 bases, with 16 bases between them. This CDR3 comprises 13 residues. CDR3 in DNA: TGTGCCAGCAGTACCCGCGGGGGTGACCAAGCTTTCTTT. Encoded protein: CASSTRGGDQAFF.

The V gene is TRBV28, the J gene TRBJ1-1, with 8 bases that match TRBD1. The CDR3 has 14 amino acids. Germline CDR1 and CDR2: MDHEN and SYDVKM. With 4 bases clipped from V and 9 bases from J, the junction kept 10 bases outside the gene matches. CDR3 DNA sequence: TGTGCCAGCAGTTCTAGGACAGGGATGGTTCAAGCTTTCTTT. This codes for CASSSRTGMVQAFF.

The chain joins TRBV4-2 to TRBJ1-1; perhaps TRBD1 as D (6 bases). In germline, CDR1 is LGHNA, CDR2 YNFKEQ. Deletions cut 4 bases from V and 4 bases from J, with 13 bases between. The CDR3 is 14 residues long. The CDR3 nucleotides read TGTGCCAGCAGCCCCCAAGGGGGGGGCACTGAAGCTTTCTTT. Its protein is CASSPQGGGTEAFF.

The chain employs TRBV7-2 and TRBJ1-5, with 8 bases lining up with TRBD1. The CDR3 consists of 16 residues. The J segment lost 0 bases and the V segment lost 4 bases, leaving 5 bases of the junction unmatched. Germline V lookup: CDR1 SGHTA, CDR2 FQGNSA. The CDR3 loop is CASSWAGQGSNQPQHF. CDR3 sequence (DNA): TGTGCCAGCAGCTGGGCCGGACAGGGTAGCAATCAGCCCCAGCATTTT.

This chain uses TRBV7-2 with TRBJ1-5, with TRBD1 as a possible D gene (5 bases). The CDR3 is 15 residues long. The V gene lost 5 bases and the J gene lost 0 bases, with 11 bases spanning the gap. Germline values: CDR1 SGHTA, CDR2 FQGNSA. The chain's CDR3 is CASSRFDSSNQPQHF. CDR3 DNA sequence: TGTGCCAGCAGCCGGTTCGACAGTAGCAATCAGCCCCAGCATTTT.

The chain carries TRBV9 and TRBJ2-1; 8 nucleotides line up with TRBD2. CDR3 length: 14 amino acids. Losses at the gene ends were 4 bases for V and 6 bases for J; bases not matched to a gene: 6. Germline CDR1 is SGDLS and CDR2 is YYNGEE. As DNA, the CDR3 is TGTGCCAGCAGCCTCAGCGGGAGCCTCAATGAGCAGTTCTTC. Translation gives CASSLSGSLNEQFF.

This clone came up a few times. This chain links TRBV5-1 with TRBJ2-3; TRBD1 aligns across 8 bases. The CDR3 runs to 15 residues. In germline, CDR1 is SGHRS, CDR2 YFSETQ. V lost 2 bases to trimming and J lost 5 bases; unmatched junction nucleotides: 7. The CDR3 region is CASSLETGAKDTQYF. CDR3 sequence (DNA): TGCGCCAGCAGCTTAGAGACAGGGGCGAAAGATACGCAGTATTTT.

This sequence joins TRBV7-8 and TRBJ2-7; the D gene is possibly TRBD1 (6 bases). The V gene lost 5 bases and the J gene lost 1 base, with 15 bases spanning the gap. The CDR3 length is 15 residues. Germline lookup yields CDR1 SGHVS and CDR2 FQNEAQ. CDR3 residues: CASSRRDIPSYEQYF. CDR3 nucleotide sequence: TGTGCCAGCAGCCGCCGGGACATCCCTTCCTACGAGCAGTACTTC.

This clone was detected a few times. The chain couples TRBV19 to TRBJ1-5; 8 bases are shared with TRBD1. V shed 7 bases, J shed 0 bases, and the junction held 2 bases outside the gene matches. This CDR3 spans 14 amino acids. Germline V gene lookup returns CDR1 LNHDA and CDR2 SQIVND (reference sequence). CDR3 loop: CASTGGYSNQPQHF. The CDR3 DNA reads as TGTGCCAGTACAGGGGGCTATAGCAATCAGCCCCAGCATTTT.